The T cell receptor beta chain under discussion was sequenced for a study of cytomegalovirus exposure and HLA in healthy donors. Study-wide points: Later on, an analysis tied around 17,000 TCR beta sequences to HLA alleles at 0.05 false discovery rate. Later on, an analysis found that several of the most significant clusters appeared to be linked to common viral pathogens, which included parvovirus B19. Cytomegalovirus-associated status was assigned to some 180 TCR beta chains. Available immune exposure information covered CMV serostatus only.

Turning to this clone: No antigen is known for it.

The PCR had 60 Vbeta and 13 Jbeta primers. TCRdb's table, derived via immunoSEQ multiplex PCR, lists solely in-frame clones and lacks some. The sample lists around 130,000 clones, under 90% occurring once. This CDR3 has 14 amino acids. Germline V gives CDR1 SGHVS, CDR2 FQNEAQ. V trimming: 4 bases; J trimming: 10 bases; junction bases outside the gene matches: 6. The receptor was isolated from a woman aged 40-49 years in good health and CMV-seronegative. The rearrangement uses TRBV7-8 and TRBJ1-6; 8 positions match TRBD1. The sequencing input was PBMCs. In DNA, the CDR3 is TGTGCCAGCAGCTCGGACAGGGCTGGATCACCCCTCCACTTT. This codes for CASSSDRAGSPLHF.